This T cell receptor (beta chain) was sequenced during a study of T-cell memory formation after mild COVID-19. Overall study results and limits: Among clones contracting day 15 to 85, CD4/CD8 was balanced, whereas later expanders leaned CD4+. Researchers found some responding clones in pre-infection memory, a sign that cross-reactive memory joined.

CDR1 is MGHRA and CDR2 is YSYEKL in the germline V gene. J was trimmed by 6 bases and V by 3 bases; bases with no gene match: 16. The CDR3 is made up of 18 amino acids. In the case of this clonotype: No antigen is known for it.

TCRdb processed the 5' RACE reads anew with MiXCR; each CDR3 protein has one entry. This table has 350,000 or so distinct CDR3 sequences, less than 25% appearing once. Sequenced: PBMCs or a T cell subset sorted from them (not recorded which). This chain joins TRBV4-1 and TRBJ2-3, with TRBD2 matching 9 bases. The sequence derives from a man aged 18 to 29 who had mild COVID-19 (a few samples of this study predate the infection). Cell type and time point are not known. Written as DNA, the CDR3 is TGCGCCAGCAGCCACCCCTTGGGGCGGGGGGGTGGTGTGGATACGCAGTATTTT. This gives the protein CASSHPLGRGGGVDTQYF.